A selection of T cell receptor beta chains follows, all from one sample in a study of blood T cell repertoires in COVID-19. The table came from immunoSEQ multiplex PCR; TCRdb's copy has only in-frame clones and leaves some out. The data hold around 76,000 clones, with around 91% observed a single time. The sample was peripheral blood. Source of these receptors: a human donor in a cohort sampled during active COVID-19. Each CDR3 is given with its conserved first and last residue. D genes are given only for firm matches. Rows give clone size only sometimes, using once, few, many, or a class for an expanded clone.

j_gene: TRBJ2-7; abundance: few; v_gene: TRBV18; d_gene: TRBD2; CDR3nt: TGTGCCAGCTCACCACCGGGACTAGCATTAGACGAGCAGTACTTC; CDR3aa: CASSPPGLALDEQYF
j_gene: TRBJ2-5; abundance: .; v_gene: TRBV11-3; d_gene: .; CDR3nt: TGTGCCAGCAGCTCCGACGACTCGGAGACCCAGTACTTC; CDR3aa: CASSSDDSETQYF
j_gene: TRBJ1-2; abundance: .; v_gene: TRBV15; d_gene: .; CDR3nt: TGTGCCACCAGCAGAGAGGCGGGCTATGGCTACACCTTC; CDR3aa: CATSREAGYGYTF
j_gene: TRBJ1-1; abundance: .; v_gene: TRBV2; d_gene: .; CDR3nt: TGTGCCAGCAATGTAAGAGGGAGGGAAGCTTTCTTT; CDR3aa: CASNVRGREAFF
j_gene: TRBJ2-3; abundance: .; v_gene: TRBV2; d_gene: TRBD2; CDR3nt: TGTGCCAGCGACCCTCGGGGGGGTAAAAGCACAGATACGCAGTATTTT; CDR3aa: CASDPRGGKSTDTQYF
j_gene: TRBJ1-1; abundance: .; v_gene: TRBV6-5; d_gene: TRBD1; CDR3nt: TGTGCCAGCAGTACAGGGGTAACTGAAGCTTTCTTT; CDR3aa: CASSTGVTEAFF
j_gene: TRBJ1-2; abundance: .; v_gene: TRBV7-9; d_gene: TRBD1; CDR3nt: TGTGCCAGCAGCGCCTCCCGGGACAGGGGGTTAGGGGGATATGGCTACACCTTC; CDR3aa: CASSASRDRGLGGYGYTF
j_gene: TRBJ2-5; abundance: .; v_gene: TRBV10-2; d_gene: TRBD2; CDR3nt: TGCGCCAGCAGTGAGTCGACGACTAGCCCTGGGGAGACCCAGTACTTC; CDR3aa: CASSESTTSPGETQYF
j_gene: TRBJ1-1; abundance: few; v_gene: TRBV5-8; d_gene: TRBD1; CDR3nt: TGTGCCAGCAGCTTACCGGCCTACAGGGGTCCAGAAGCTTTCTTT; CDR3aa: CASSLPAYRGPEAFF
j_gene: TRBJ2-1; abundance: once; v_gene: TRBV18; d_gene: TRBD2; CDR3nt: TGTGCCAGCTCACCACCGCTAGCGGGGGGCCGCGGCGATGAGCAGTTCTTC; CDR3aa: CASSPPLAGGRGDEQFF
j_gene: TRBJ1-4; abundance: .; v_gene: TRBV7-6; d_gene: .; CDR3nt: TGTGCCAGCAGCCCAGACAGTTATAATGAAAAACTGTTTTTT; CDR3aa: CASSPDSYNEKLFF
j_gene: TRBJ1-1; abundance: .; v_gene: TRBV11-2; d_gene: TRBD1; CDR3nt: TGTGCCAGCAGCCTATACAGGGGGCGAACTGAAGCTTTCTTT; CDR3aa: CASSLYRGRTEAFF
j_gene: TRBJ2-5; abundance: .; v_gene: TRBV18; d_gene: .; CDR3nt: TGTGCCAGCTCACCTGACAGAAACCAAGAGACCCAGTACTTC; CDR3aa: CASSPDRNQETQYF
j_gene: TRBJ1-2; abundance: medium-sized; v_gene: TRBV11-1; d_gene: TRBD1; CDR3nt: TGTGCCAGCAGCTTCGCAGGACAGGGTGATGGCTACACCTTC; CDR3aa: CASSFAGQGDGYTF
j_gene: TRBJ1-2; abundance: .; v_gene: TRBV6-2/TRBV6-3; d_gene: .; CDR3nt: TGTGCCAGCAGTGACTCCCCGGGGGATGGCTACACCTTC; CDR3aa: CASSDSPGDGYTF
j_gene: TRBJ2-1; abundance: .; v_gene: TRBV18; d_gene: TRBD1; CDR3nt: TGTGCCAGCTCACCAAAAACAGGGGACACGAATGAGCAGTTCTTC; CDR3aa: CASSPKTGDTNEQFF
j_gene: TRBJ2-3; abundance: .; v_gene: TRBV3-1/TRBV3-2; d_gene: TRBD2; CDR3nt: TGTGCCAGCAGCCAAGATCGAGTAGCGGGGGGACGCACAGATACGCAGTATTTT; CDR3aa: CASSQDRVAGGRTDTQYF
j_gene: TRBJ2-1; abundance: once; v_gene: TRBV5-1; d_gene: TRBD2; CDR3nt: TGCGCCAGCAGCTTGTCTCTAGCGGGGGGGAGCGATGAGCAGTTCTTC; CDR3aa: CASSLSLAGGSDEQFF
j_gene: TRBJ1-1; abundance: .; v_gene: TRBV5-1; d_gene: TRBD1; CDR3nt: TGCGCCAGCAGCACCGGACAGGGGAACACTGAAGCTTTCTTT; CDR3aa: CASSTGQGNTEAFF
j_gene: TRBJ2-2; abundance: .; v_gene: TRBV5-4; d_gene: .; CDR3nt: TGTGCCAGCAGCTTGTTAGCAAAGAACACCGGGGAGCTGTTTTTT; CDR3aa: CASSLLAKNTGELFF
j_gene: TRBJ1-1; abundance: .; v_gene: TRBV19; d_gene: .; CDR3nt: TGTGCCAGTAGTATCGGGAGAGCGGGTGAAGCTTTCTTT; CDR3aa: CASSIGRAGEAFF
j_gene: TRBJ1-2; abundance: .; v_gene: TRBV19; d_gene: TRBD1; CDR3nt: TGTGCCAGTAGTACCGGGAGACAGGGGGCCTATGGCTACACCTTC; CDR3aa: CASSTGRQGAYGYTF
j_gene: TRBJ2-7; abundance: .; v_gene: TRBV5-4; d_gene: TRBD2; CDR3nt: TGTGCCAGCAGGGATGGGACTAGCGGGGGGGATTACTACGAGCAGTACTTC; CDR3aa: CASRDGTSGGDYYEQYF
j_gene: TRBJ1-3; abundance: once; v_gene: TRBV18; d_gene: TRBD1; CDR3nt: TGTGCCAGCTCCCCCGGACAGGGCTCTGGAAACACCATATATTTT; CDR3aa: CASSPGQGSGNTIYF
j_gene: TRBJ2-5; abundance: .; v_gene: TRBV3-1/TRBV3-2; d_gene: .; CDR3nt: TGTGCCAGCAGCCAACAGGGGCTTGAGACCCAGTACTTC; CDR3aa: CASSQQGLETQYF
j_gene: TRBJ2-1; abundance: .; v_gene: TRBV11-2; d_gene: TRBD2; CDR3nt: TGTGCCAGCAGCTGGCGTACTAGCGGCTACAATGAGCAGTTCTTC; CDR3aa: CASSWRTSGYNEQFF
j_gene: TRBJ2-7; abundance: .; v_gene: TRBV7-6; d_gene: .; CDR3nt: TGTGCCAGCAGCCCCTCGATAGACTTACCCTACGAGCAGTACTTC; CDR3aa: CASSPSIDLPYEQYF
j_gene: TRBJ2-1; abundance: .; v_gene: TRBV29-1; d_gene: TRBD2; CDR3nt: TGCAGCGTTCCCTTAGCGGGGGGAGACAATGAGCAGTTCTTC; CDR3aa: CSVPLAGGDNEQFF
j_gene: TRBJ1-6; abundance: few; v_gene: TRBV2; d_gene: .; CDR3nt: TGTGCCAGCAGGGAAGACCTATTCTATAATTCACCCCTCCACTTT; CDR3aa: CASREDLFYNSPLHF
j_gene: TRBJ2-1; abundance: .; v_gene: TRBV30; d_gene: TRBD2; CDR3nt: TGTGCCTGGAAGGGAAGGCGGGGGGGCCTTAACAATGAGCAGTTCTTC; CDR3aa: CAWKGRRGGLNNEQFF
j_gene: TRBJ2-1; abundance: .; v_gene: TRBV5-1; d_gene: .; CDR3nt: TGCGCCAGCAGGACACTTTCCTACAATGAGCAGTTCTTC; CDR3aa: CASRTLSYNEQFF
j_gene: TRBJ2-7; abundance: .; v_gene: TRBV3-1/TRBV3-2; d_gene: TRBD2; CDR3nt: TGTGCCAGCAGCCAAGATAGGAGCGGGGGGCCAGACGAGCAGTACTTC; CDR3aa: CASSQDRSGGPDEQYF
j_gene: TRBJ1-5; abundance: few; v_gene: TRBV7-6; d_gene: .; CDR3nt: TGTGCCAGCAGCTTAGTGGGGCAGGGACATAGCAATCAGCCCCAGCATTTT; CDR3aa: CASSLVGQGHSNQPQHF
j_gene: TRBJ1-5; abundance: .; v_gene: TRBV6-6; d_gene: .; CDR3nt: TGTGCCAGCAGTCCTGGGGGGGATCAGCCCCAGCATTTT; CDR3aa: CASSPGGDQPQHF
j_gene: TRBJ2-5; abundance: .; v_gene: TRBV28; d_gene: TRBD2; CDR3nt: TGTGCCAGCAGTTCGCGGGGGACTCAAGAGACCCAGTACTTC; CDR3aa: CASSSRGTQETQYF
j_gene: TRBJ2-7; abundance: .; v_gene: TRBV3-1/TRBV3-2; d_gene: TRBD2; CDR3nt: TGTGCCAGCAGCGGAGGGCTTAGCGGGGGTAGTTACGAGCAGTACTTC; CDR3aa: CASSGGLSGGSYEQYF
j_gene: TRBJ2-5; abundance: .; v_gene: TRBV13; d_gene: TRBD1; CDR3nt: TGTGCCAGCAGCTCGAACGGACAGGCACTCCAAGAGACCCAGTACTTC; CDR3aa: CASSSNGQALQETQYF
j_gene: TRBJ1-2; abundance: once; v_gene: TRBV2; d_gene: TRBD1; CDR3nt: TGTGCCAGCAGCGGGGACAGGGGAAAAGATGGCTACACCTTC; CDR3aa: CASSGDRGKDGYTF
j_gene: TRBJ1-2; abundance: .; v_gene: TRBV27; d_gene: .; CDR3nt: TGTGCCAGCAGTCGCAAGGGAGGAAAGATTAACTATGGCTACACCTTC; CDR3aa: CASSRKGGKINYGYTF
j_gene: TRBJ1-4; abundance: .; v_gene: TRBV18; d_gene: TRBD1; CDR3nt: TGTGCCAGCTCACCTCCTGGGGACAGGGCTTCTGAAAAACTGTTTTTT; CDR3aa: CASSPPGDRASEKLFF
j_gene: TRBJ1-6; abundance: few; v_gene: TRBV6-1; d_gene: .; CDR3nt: TGTGCCAGCAGTGAAACAGTCGGGGGTTCACCCCTCCACTTT; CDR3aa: CASSETVGGSPLHF